Listed below are T cell receptor beta chains from one sample, sequenced in a study of T cell responses to AZD1222 COVID-19 vaccine. The table came from immunoSEQ multiplex PCR; TCRdb's copy has only in-frame clones and leaves some out. The sample carries 80,000 to 90,000 clones, around 91% recorded once. This specimen consisted of peripheral blood, obtained on day 0 of MenACWY control vaccination. The receptor source for this set is an adult in good health. The CDR3 runs from the conserved cysteine through the conserved F or W. A D gene is named only where the DNA matches it firmly. The size of a clone is reported for some rows only, either as once, few or many, or as a class for expanded clones.

>.|.|TRBV6-6|TRBJ2-3
CASEGSTDTQYF
TGTGCCAGCGAGGGGTCCACAGATACGCAGTATTTT
>.|.|TRBV18|TRBJ1-1
CASSPSGLTGTEAFF
TGTGCCAGCTCACCGTCGGGCCTAACGGGCACTGAAGCTTTCTTT
>TRBD1|.|TRBV19|TRBJ1-5
CASSTRDRVNQPQHF
TGTGCCAGTAGTACCCGGGACAGGGTGAATCAGCCCCAGCATTTT
>TRBD2|.|TRBV4-3|TRBJ2-1
CASSEGAGGPRNEQFF
TGCGCCAGCAGCGAAGGAGCGGGGGGGCCGAGGAATGAGCAGTTCTTC
>.|.|TRBV12-3/TRBV12-4|TRBJ2-2
CASRKTGTGELFF
TGTGCCAGCAGGAAAACAGGCACCGGGGAGCTGTTTTTT
>.|.|TRBV3-1/TRBV3-2|TRBJ2-7
CASSQPGRDEQYF
TGTGCCAGCAGCCAACCGGGCCGGGACGAGCAGTACTTC
>.|.|TRBV19|TRBJ1-1
CASSIHLQGGPEAFF
TGTGCCAGTAGTATCCACCTGCAGGGTGGTCCTGAAGCTTTCTTT
>TRBD1|.|TRBV12-3/TRBV12-4|TRBJ1-1
CASSPTGVPEAFF
TGTGCCAGCAGTCCTACAGGGGTGCCTGAAGCTTTCTTT
>TRBD2|.|TRBV19|TRBJ2-3
CASSTSGYTDTQYF
TGTGCCAGTAGTACTAGCGGATACACAGATACGCAGTATTTT
>.|.|TRBV28|TRBJ1-1
CASSLTIRGEAFF
TGTGCCAGCAGCCTAACAATCAGGGGAGAAGCTTTCTTT
>.|.|TRBV28|TRBJ1-5
CASSFLGFGDQPQHF
TGTGCCAGCAGTTTTCTGGGGTTCGGGGATCAGCCCCAGCATTTT
>.|once|TRBV24-1|TRBJ2-1
CATSVREEQFF
TGTGCCACCAGTGTCCGTGAGGAGCAGTTCTTC
>TRBD1|.|TRBV5-6|TRBJ1-3
CASSATGGSEDTIYF
TGTGCCAGCAGCGCCACAGGGGGCTCGGAGGACACCATATATTTT
>.|.|TRBV19|TRBJ2-7
CASSISSYEQYF
TGTGCCAGTAGTATCTCCTCCTACGAGCAGTACTTC
>.|few|TRBV3-1/TRBV3-2|TRBJ1-5
CASSSGIQPQHF
TGTGCCAGCAGCTCCGGGATTCAGCCCCAGCATTTT
>.|.|TRBV7-2|TRBJ1-1
CASSLVWGTANTEAFF
TGTGCCAGCAGCTTAGTTTGGGGCACGGCGAACACTGAAGCTTTCTTT
>.|.|TRBV7-3|TRBJ1-2
CASSLAQGGGYTF
TGTGCCAGCAGCTTAGCCCAGGGAGGCGGCTACACCTTC
>.|.|TRBV28|TRBJ1-1
CAIFKEGRNTEAFF
TGTGCCATCTTCAAGGAGGGTCGCAACACTGAAGCTTTCTTT
>.|.|TRBV5-5|TRBJ1-1
CASSLVRVNTEAFF
TGTGCCAGCAGCTTGGTACGGGTGAACACTGAAGCTTTCTTT
>TRBD1|.|TRBV24-1|TRBJ1-4
CATRTEDRVYEKLFF
TGTGCCACCAGAACTGAGGACAGGGTATATGAAAAACTGTTTTTT
>.|.|TRBV5-4|TRBJ2-3
CASTPGGVDTQYF
TGTGCCAGCACTCCGGGTGGGGTAGATACGCAGTATTTT
>TRBD1|.|TRBV11-2|TRBJ2-7
CASSLAGTGVYEQYF
TGTGCCAGCAGCTTGGCCGGGACAGGGGTTTACGAGCAGTACTTC
>TRBD1|.|TRBV7-3|TRBJ1-6
CASSQGAGQGHSPLHF
TGTGCCAGCAGCCAAGGGGCCGGACAGGGACATTCACCCCTCCACTTT
>.|few|TRBV6-2/TRBV6-3|TRBJ2-5
CASSQGKETQYF
TGTGCCAGCAGTCAGGGGAAGGAGACCCAGTACTTC
>TRBD2|.|TRBV2|TRBJ2-1
CASSPLAGGDNEQFF
TGTGCCAGCAGCCCACTAGCGGGAGGTGACAATGAGCAGTTCTTC
>.|.|TRBV3-1/TRBV3-2|TRBJ1-6
CASSQVVRDQGGQSNSPLHF
TGTGCCAGCAGCCAAGTTGTACGGGACCAAGGGGGGCAATCCAATTCACCCCTCCACTTT
>TRBD2|.|TRBV27|TRBJ2-5
CASSLGPTSPRYQETQYF
TGTGCCAGCAGTTTAGGGCCGACTAGCCCAAGGTACCAAGAGACCCAGTACTTC
>.|.|TRBV2|TRBJ1-3
CASSEQGSGNTIYF
TGTGCCAGCAGTGAGCAGGGTTCGGGAAACACCATATATTTT
>.|few|TRBV24-1|TRBJ2-7
CATSDDAGKQYF
TGTGCCACCAGTGATGACGCAGGGAAGCAGTACTTC
>.|.|TRBV5-5|TRBJ2-7
CASSRLGPSYEQYF
TGTGCCAGCTCGAGGTTGGGGCCCTCCTACGAGCAGTACTTC
>TRBD1|.|TRBV6-6|TRBJ1-5
CASSHRQGSTNQPQHF
TGTGCCAGCAGCCACCGACAGGGGAGTACCAATCAGCCCCAGCATTTT
>.|.|TRBV7-3|TRBJ2-1
CASSAEGAPYNEQFF
TGTGCCAGCAGCGCCGAGGGTGCCCCCTACAATGAGCAGTTCTTC
>.|.|TRBV5-1|TRBJ2-1
CASWRQPSSYNEQFF
TGCGCCAGCTGGCGTCAGCCTAGCTCCTACAATGAGCAGTTCTTC
>.|.|TRBV3-1/TRBV3-2|TRBJ2-3
CASSQGRGGGTQYF
TGTGCCAGCAGCCAAGGTAGAGGAGGAGGAACGCAGTATTTT
>TRBD1|once|TRBV29-1|TRBJ2-3
CSVLKQGTDTQYF
TGCAGCGTTTTAAAACAGGGGACGGATACGCAGTATTTT
>.|.|TRBV7-2|TRBJ1-6
CASSLAHPPRGDSPLHF
TGTGCCAGCAGCTTAGCGCATCCGCCCAGAGGTGATTCACCCCTCCACTTT
>TRBD2|.|TRBV2|TRBJ2-7
CASRPGGLYEQYF
TGTGCCAGCCGGCCGGGGGGATTGTACGAGCAGTACTTC
>TRBD2|.|TRBV7-2|TRBJ2-7
CASSYSGRSLYEQYF
TGTGCCAGCAGTTATAGCGGGAGGTCCCTTTACGAGCAGTACTTC
>TRBD1|.|TRBV10-2|TRBJ1-6
CASMRDRGNSPLHF
TGCGCCAGCATGCGAGACAGGGGGAATTCACCCCTCCACTTT
>.|once|TRBV2|TRBJ2-7
CASLPGGFSYEQYF
TGTGCCAGCCTCCCTGGGGGGTTCTCCTACGAGCAGTACTTC
>.|.|TRBV21-1|TRBJ1-2
CASSKGAGTGAYGYTF
TGTGCCAGCAGCAAAGGGGCCGGGACAGGGGCCTATGGCTACACCTTC
>TRBD1|.|TRBV28|TRBJ1-2
CASSLGGQGEANYGYTF
TGTGCCAGCAGTTTAGGGGGACAGGGGGAAGCTAACTATGGCTACACCTTC
>.|.|TRBV19|TRBJ2-2
CASSPEGGPHTGELFF
TGTGCCAGTAGTCCGGAGGGGGGGCCTCACACCGGGGAGCTGTTTTTT
>.|.|TRBV7-2|TRBJ2-7
CASSQPGTPRPYEQYF
TGTGCCAGCAGCCAACCCGGGACTCCAAGGCCGTACGAGCAGTACTTC